This T cell receptor beta chain is from a study of blood T cells in healthy people across ages (dated by TCRdb to 2013 to 2016). With respect to the entire study: Template switching captured roughly one uniquely barcoded TCR beta cDNA molecule per two T cells in model experiments. To avoid experimental bias, donors of different ages were spread randomly across the sequencing lanes. To track age-related changes in TCR beta repertoire diversity, the study relied on deep sequencing normalized with unique cDNA molecular identifiers. Two additional independent replicas of 1 million unique cDNA reads from the same blood draw were analyzed for two donors (one aged 18 to 29 and one aged 80 or older). The donors were divided into four age groups: young (average around 15 years), middle-aged (under 40), aged (under 70) and long-lived (roughly 86).

V is cut by 4 bases and J by 5 bases, and the space between the germline ends is 14 bases. The CDR3, from cysteine to phenylalanine, totals 13 residues. Only the CDR3 part of the read is kept: 39 bases, read in frame from the first base. The germline V gene (reference sequence) gives CDR1 as DFQATT and CDR2 as SNEGSKA. The paper as a whole reports these results and caveats: Donor CMV infection status was unknown, potentially confounding age-related changes in expanded clonotypes. Conclusive comparison of naive and antigen-experienced compartments was prevented by the profiling of bulk unsorted PBMCs. The long-lived group showed more naive CD4+ T cells, fewer expanded clones and increased TCR diversity than the aged group, suggesting age selection. Estimates of total diversity based on one million sequenced T cells were regarded as lower bounds and as underestimates. Observed TCR beta diversity correlated strongly with the percentage of naive T cells measured by flow cytometry. Observed TCR beta diversity per million T cells fell roughly linearly with age, and a significant reduction was already apparent by age around 44.

Libraries were prepared through 5' RACE. Instrument on record: Illumina HiSeq 2500. A second roughly 6 to 11 cycle PCR used a sample-barcoded 5' primer and a J-beta primer mix. A unique molecular identifier was introduced onto each TCR beta cDNA molecule by a template-switch 5' adaptor carrying 12 random nucleotides. Each sample yielded at least 3 million CDR3-containing paired-end reads. The Mint cDNA synthesis kit, primed by a TRBC-specific oligonucleotide, was used to synthesize first-strand cDNA from all RNA. After uracil-DNA glycosylase treatment, a first 18-cycle PCR used universal primers M1SS and BC2_uni_R on all cDNA. The published analysis was carried out like this. Each sample was normalized by randomly selecting 1 million high-quality reads, each carrying a distinct molecular identifier. Instead of being binned into consensus sequences, reads that shared molecular identifiers were thrown out. MiTCR, set to a Q25 quality threshold and the strictest error-elimination algorithm, was used for CDR3 identification, clonotype clustering and error correction. A nonparametric unseen species model with Euler transformation was used to estimate a lower bound on total TCR beta diversity. TCRdb reran the public reads through fastp at Q25 and MiXCR, keeping productive beta chains. CDR3 protein sequences are deduplicated, and each keeps its most common genes and DNA. The V and J calls, along with clone size, are taken from TCRdb and not from the paper's own processing. The sample data list around 1,100,000 distinct CDR3 sequences, and roughly two fifths of these were observed just once. The leading ten clones occupy over 10% of the sample.

The 39 donors, aged about 6 to 100 years, were systemically healthy Caucasian individuals from Russia. Approximately 9.7 milliliters of peripheral blood were drawn from each donor into EDTA-treated Vacutainer tubes. Ficoll-Paque density-gradient centrifugation was used to isolate PBMCs, with at least 6.5 million per sample. Total RNA, at least 6 micrograms per sample, was extracted from PBMCs with Trizol reagent. For every donor, an aliquot of PBMCs went through flow cytometry to measure the percentages of naive CD45RAhigh/CD27high T cells. This clonotype was observed a handful of times. This clone's antigen is unknown. Per-base quality was not reported, and no clone a single base away is much larger than it.

The chain employs TRBV20-1 and TRBJ1-2; a weak D assignment points to TRBD1 (5 bases agree). Sequencing was performed on blood. The TCR was taken from a man aged 18 to 30 in good health. CDR3 region: CSATRRADYGYTF. The sequenced DNA: TGCAGTGCTACGCGCAGGGCTGATTATGGCTACACCTTC.